This T cell receptor beta chain originates from a study of immune cell composition in non-small cell lung cancer. Regarding the study as a whole: Shared sequences between tumour-reactive and dominant in vivo clones were not proven. Clones >0.5% enriched in tumour were rarer in adenocarcinoma (33%) than squamous (approximately 80%).

Data came from immunoSEQ multiplex PCR; TCRdb stores just in-frame clones and leaves some out. The sample contains about 4,800 clones, approximately 80% of which appear only once. Germline loops: CDR1 MDHEN, CDR2 SYDVKM. V lost 5 bases and J 4 bases, leaving 17 bases between the germline ends. This CDR3 comprises 16 residues. Genomic DNA came from frozen unsorted single-cell suspensions. Concerning this clone: Its antigen remains unidentified.

The sequencing input was lung tumor tissue. This sequence was found in a human donor with non-small cell lung cancer. This rearrangement joins TRBV28 to TRBJ2-2; maybe TRBD2 (6 bases). CDR3 DNA: TGTGCCAGCAGTAACACGGGACTCCTTGGCACCGGGGAGCTGTTTTTT. Its translation is CASSNTGLLGTGELFF.